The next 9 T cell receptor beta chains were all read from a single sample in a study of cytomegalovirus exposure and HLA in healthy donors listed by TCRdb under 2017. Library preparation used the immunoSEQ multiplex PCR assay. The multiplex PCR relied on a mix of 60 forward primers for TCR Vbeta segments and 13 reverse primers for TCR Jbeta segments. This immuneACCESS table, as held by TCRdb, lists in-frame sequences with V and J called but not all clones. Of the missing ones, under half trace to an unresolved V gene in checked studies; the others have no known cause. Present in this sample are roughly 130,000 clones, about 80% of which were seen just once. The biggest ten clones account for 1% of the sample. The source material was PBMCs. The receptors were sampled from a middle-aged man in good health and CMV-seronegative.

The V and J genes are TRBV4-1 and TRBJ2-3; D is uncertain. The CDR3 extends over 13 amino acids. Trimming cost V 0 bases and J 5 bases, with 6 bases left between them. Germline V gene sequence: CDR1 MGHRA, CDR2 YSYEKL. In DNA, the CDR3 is TGCGCCAGCAGCCAAGATGGCGGAGATACGCAGTATTTT. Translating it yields CASSQDGGDTQYF.

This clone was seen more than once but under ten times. CDR3 nucleotides: TGTGCCAGCAGCAACACAGGGAACGAGCAGTACTTC. Its translation: CASSNTGNEQYF. This chain links TRBV6-5 with TRBJ2-7, with D tentatively TRBD1 (6 bases). Germline CDR1 and CDR2: MNHEY and SVGAGI. This CDR3 spans 12 amino acids. V lost 6 bases and J lost 5, with 11 bases in between.

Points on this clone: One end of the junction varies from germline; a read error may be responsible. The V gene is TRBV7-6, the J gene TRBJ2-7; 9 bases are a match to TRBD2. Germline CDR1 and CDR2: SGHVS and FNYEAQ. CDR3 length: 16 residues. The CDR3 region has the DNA TGTGCCAGCAGCCCTAGGGCTAGCGGGAAATGGTACGGGCAGTACTTC. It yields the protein CASSPRASGKWYGQYF.

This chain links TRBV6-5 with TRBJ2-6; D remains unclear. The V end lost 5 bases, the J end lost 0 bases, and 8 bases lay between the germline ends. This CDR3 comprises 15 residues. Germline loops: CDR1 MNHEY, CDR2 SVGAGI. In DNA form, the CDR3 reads TGTGCCAGCAGTAAACAGACCTCTGGGGCCAACGTCCTGACTTTC. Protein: CASSKQTSGANVLTF.

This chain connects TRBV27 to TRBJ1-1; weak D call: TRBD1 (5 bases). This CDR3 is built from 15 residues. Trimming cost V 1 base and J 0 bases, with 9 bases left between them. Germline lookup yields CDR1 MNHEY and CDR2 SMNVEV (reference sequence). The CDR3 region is CASSLLAGLNTEAFF. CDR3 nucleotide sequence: TGTGCCAGCAGTTTATTGGCGGGACTGAACACTGAAGCTTTCTTT.

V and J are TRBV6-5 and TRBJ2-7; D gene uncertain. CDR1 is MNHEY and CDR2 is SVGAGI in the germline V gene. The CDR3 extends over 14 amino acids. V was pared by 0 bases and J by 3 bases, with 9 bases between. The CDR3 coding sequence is TGTGCCAGCAGTTACTCGAGTGGTGACTACGAGCAGTACTTC. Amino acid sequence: CASSYSSGDYEQYF.

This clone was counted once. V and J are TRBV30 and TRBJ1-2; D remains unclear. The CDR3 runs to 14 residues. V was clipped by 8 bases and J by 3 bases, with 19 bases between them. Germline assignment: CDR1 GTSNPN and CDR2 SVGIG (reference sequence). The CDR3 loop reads CARRRFVSDYGYTF. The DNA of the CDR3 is TGTGCCCGGCGGAGGTTTGTGTCGGACTATGGCTACACCTTC.

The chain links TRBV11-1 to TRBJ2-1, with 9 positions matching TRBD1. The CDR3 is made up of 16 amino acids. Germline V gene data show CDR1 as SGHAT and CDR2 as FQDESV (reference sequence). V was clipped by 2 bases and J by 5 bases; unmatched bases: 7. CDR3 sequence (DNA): TGTGCCAGCAGCTTAAACGAGGACAGGGGAAACAATGAGCAGTTCTTC. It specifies CASSLNEDRGNNEQFF.

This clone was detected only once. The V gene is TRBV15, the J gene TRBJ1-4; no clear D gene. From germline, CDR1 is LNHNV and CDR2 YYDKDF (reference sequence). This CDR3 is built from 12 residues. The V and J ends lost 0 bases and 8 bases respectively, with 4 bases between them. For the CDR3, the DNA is TGTGCCACCAGCAGAGATGAGGAAAAACTGTTTTTT. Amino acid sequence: CATSRDEEKLFF.